This T cell receptor beta chain was sequenced during a study of blood T cell repertoires in COVID-19. Looking at the study overall: The United States, Italy and Spain were the sources of the acute and convalescent COVID-19 samples.

Deletions cut 5 bases from V and 2 bases from J, with 9 bases between. This CDR3 comprises 14 residues. Germline V gene data show CDR1 as KGHDR and CDR2 as SFDVKD. TCRdb keeps only in-frame clones here, not all; method: immunoSEQ multiplex PCR. The repertoire holds about 250,000 clones, about 79% seen once, with about 8.1% in the top ten. This TCR came from a man at least 80 years old with acute or convalescent COVID-19. Sample: peripheral blood. This chain joins TRBV24-1 and TRBJ1-5; D unresolved. CDR3 amino acids: CATSGRTGNQPQHF. As DNA, the CDR3 is TGTGCCACCAGTGGGAGGACTGGCAATCAGCCCCAGCATTTT.